These T cell receptor beta chains were read from a single sample in a study of blood T cell repertoires in COVID-19. Some clones are missing from TCRdb's copy, which holds only in-frame ones; the method was immunoSEQ multiplex PCR. The sample carries approximately 350,000 clones, approximately 89% recorded once. Sequencing was carried out using peripheral blood. All receptors come from a woman between 18 and 29 years old who had recovered from COVID-19. Both conserved end residues are part of each CDR3. D genes are given only for firm matches. For some rows the clone size is stated as once, few or many, or as a class when expanded; others skip it.

TRBJ1-1	-	once	TRBV30	CAWDRGHTEAFF	TGTGCCTGGGATCGTGGGCACACTGAAGCTTTCTTT
TRBJ2-2	-	once	TRBV27	CASSYRETGELFF	TGTGCCAGCAGTTACAGGGAAACCGGGGAGCTGTTTTTT
TRBJ1-2	TRBD1	-	TRBV6-1	CASSVSGAGGYYGYTF	TGTGCCAGCAGTGTCTCTGGGGCAGGGGGATACTATGGCTACACCTTC
TRBJ2-2	TRBD2	-	TRBV5-1	CASSPGLAGVSAGELFF	TGCGCCAGCAGCCCCGGACTAGCGGGAGTCTCGGCCGGGGAGCTGTTTTTT
TRBJ1-2	TRBD1	-	TRBV28	CASSLIFQPRTGRGGYTF	TGTGCCAGCAGTTTGATATTTCAACCCCGGACAGGGAGGGGTGGCTACACCTTC
TRBJ1-5	-	-	TRBV4-3	CASSQDFARAGNQPQHF	TGCGCCAGCAGCCAAGATTTTGCCAGGGCGGGCAATCAGCCCCAGCATTTT
TRBJ1-6	-	-	TRBV12-3/TRBV12-4	CASSLGEALHF	TGTGCCAGCAGTTTAGGGGAGGCTCTCCACTTT
TRBJ2-1	-	-	TRBV24-1	CATKSLYQDNEQFF	TGTGCCACCAAGTCTCTCTACCAGGACAATGAGCAGTTCTTC
TRBJ2-1	-	-	TRBV30	CAWSIPPGNEQFF	TGTGCCTGGAGTATACCCCCGGGGAATGAGCAGTTCTTC
TRBJ1-2	-	-	TRBV5-1	CASSLAREGYTF	TGCGCCAGCAGCTTGGCACGAGAAGGCTACACCTTC
TRBJ1-1	-	-	TRBV6-5	CASSRQNTEAFF	TGTGCCAGCAGTCGACAGAACACTGAAGCTTTCTTT
TRBJ2-1	TRBD1	-	TRBV6-5	CASTRQGSPTQLF	TGTGCCAGCACGAGACAGGGCTCACCTACTCAACTCTTC
TRBJ2-3	-	once	TRBV10-2	CASSESRAFSTDTQYF	TGCGCCAGCAGTGAGTCGAGGGCGTTTAGCACAGATACGCAGTATTTT
TRBJ1-1	-	-	TRBV19	CASSLYAGALLNTEAFF	TGTGCCAGTAGTCTCTATGCGGGGGCGCTGTTGAACACTGAAGCTTTCTTT
TRBJ2-2	TRBD2	-	TRBV12-5	CASGYKLAGNTGELFF	TGTGCTAGTGGTTATAAACTAGCGGGTAACACCGGGGAGCTGTTTTTT
TRBJ2-1	TRBD2	once	TRBV3-1/TRBV3-2	CASPSGSTSYNEQFF	TGTGCCAGCCCTAGCGGGAGTACCTCCTACAATGAGCAGTTCTTC
TRBJ2-3	TRBD2	-	TRBV20-1	CSASGAGVDTDTQYF	TGCAGTGCTAGTGGAGCGGGAGTGGACACAGATACGCAGTATTTT
TRBJ1-4	TRBD1	-	TRBV5-5	CASSLGAGTGGGVFF	TGTGCCAGCAGCTTGGGGGCAGGGACAGGAGGTGGAGTGTTTTTT
TRBJ2-2	-	-	TRBV7-6	CASRRTGNTGELFF	TGTGCCAGCAGACGGACGGGAAACACCGGGGAGCTGTTTTTT
TRBJ1-6	-	-	TRBV15	CATASGTLRNSPLHF	TGTGCCACCGCGTCAGGCACTTTACGAAATTCACCCCTCCACTTT
TRBJ2-2	-	-	TRBV12-5	CASGLESGVGTGELFF	TGTGCTAGTGGTTTGGAATCGGGAGTCGGCACCGGGGAGCTGTTTTTT
TRBJ2-3	-	-	TRBV7-2	CASSLVAGPTLTDTQYF	TGTGCCAGCAGCTTAGTAGCAGGGCCAACGTTAACAGATACGCAGTATTTT